The rows below give T cell receptor beta chains drawn from one sample of a study of T cell responses to AZD1222 COVID-19 vaccine. The repertoire was sequenced with immunoSEQ multiplex PCR; TCRdb's copy has only in-frame clones and lacks some. The table lists about 140,000 clones, around nine tenths of them singletons, with 3.1% in the top ten. This specimen consisted of peripheral blood, obtained 28 days after the second AZD1222 dose. Receptors were obtained from an adult who received the AZD1222 COVID-19 vaccine. Both conserved end residues are part of each CDR3. A D gene is named only where the DNA matches it firmly. Clone size is shown for a subset of rows, as once, few, many or a class of expanded clone.

J gene: TRBJ1-4; D gene: NA; V gene: TRBV7-2; clone size: NA; CDR3 protein: CASSLVGVPNEKLFF; CDR3 DNA: TGTGCCAGCAGCTTAGTAGGGGTCCCTAATGAAAAACTGTTTTTT
J gene: TRBJ1-5; D gene: NA; V gene: TRBV19; clone size: NA; CDR3 protein: CASSDLRDQPQHF; CDR3 DNA: TGTGCCAGTAGTGACCTCCGGGATCAGCCCCAGCATTTT
J gene: TRBJ1-2; D gene: TRBD1; V gene: TRBV28; clone size: NA; CDR3 protein: CASSSEGTGIGSGYTF; CDR3 DNA: TGTGCCAGCAGTAGCGAAGGGACAGGGATAGGCTCGGGCTACACCTTC
J gene: TRBJ2-3; D gene: NA; V gene: TRBV6-2/TRBV6-3; clone size: NA; CDR3 protein: CASSYRLGGAGPTDTQYF; CDR3 DNA: TGTGCCAGCAGTTACAGGTTGGGGGGGGCCGGGCCCACAGATACGCAGTATTTT
J gene: TRBJ2-5; D gene: TRBD2; V gene: TRBV5-1; clone size: once; CDR3 protein: CASSLNSGSVKTQYF; CDR3 DNA: TGCGCCAGCAGCTTGAATAGCGGGAGCGTAAAGACCCAGTACTTC
J gene: TRBJ2-7; D gene: NA; V gene: TRBV15; clone size: NA; CDR3 protein: CATSRGPREQYF; CDR3 DNA: TGTGCCACCAGCAGAGGCCCCCGCGAGCAGTACTTC
J gene: TRBJ2-3; D gene: NA; V gene: TRBV9; clone size: NA; CDR3 protein: CASSVVQDTQYF; CDR3 DNA: TGTGCCAGCAGCGTAGTGCAAGATACGCAGTATTTT
J gene: TRBJ1-5; D gene: NA; V gene: TRBV6-2/TRBV6-3; clone size: NA; CDR3 protein: CASSYMAGGYTDSNQPQHF; CDR3 DNA: TGTGCCAGCAGTTACATGGCGGGGGGCTACACCGATAGCAATCAGCCCCAGCATTTT
J gene: TRBJ1-5; D gene: NA; V gene: TRBV4-1; clone size: NA; CDR3 protein: CASSQDQGQPQHF; CDR3 DNA: TGCGCCAGCAGCCAAGATCAGGGGCAGCCCCAGCATTTT
J gene: TRBJ2-3; D gene: NA; V gene: TRBV4-2; clone size: NA; CDR3 protein: CASSYGRISTDTQYF; CDR3 DNA: TGTGCCAGCAGTTACGGACGAATAAGCACAGATACGCAGTATTTT
J gene: TRBJ1-2; D gene: NA; V gene: TRBV2; clone size: NA; CDR3 protein: CASTLEGNYGYTF; CDR3 DNA: TGTGCCAGCACCCTGGAGGGGAACTATGGCTACACCTTC
J gene: TRBJ2-5; D gene: TRBD2; V gene: TRBV6-2/TRBV6-3; clone size: once; CDR3 protein: CASSTPLAGYQETQYF; CDR3 DNA: TGTGCCAGCAGCACGCCCCTAGCGGGGTACCAAGAGACCCAGTACTTC
J gene: TRBJ1-4; D gene: NA; V gene: TRBV28; clone size: few; CDR3 protein: CASSLSQLSEKLFF; CDR3 DNA: TGTGCCAGCAGTTTATCCCAGCTTAGTGAAAAACTGTTTTTT
J gene: TRBJ2-7; D gene: NA; V gene: TRBV3-1/TRBV3-2; clone size: NA; CDR3 protein: CASSQAPGRTYEQYF; CDR3 DNA: TGTGCCAGCAGCCAAGCCCCGGGCAGGACCTACGAGCAGTACTTC
J gene: TRBJ2-7; D gene: TRBD1; V gene: TRBV5-1; clone size: NA; CDR3 protein: CASSFRGQGIDEQYF; CDR3 DNA: TGCGCCAGCAGCTTTAGGGGACAGGGGATCGACGAGCAGTACTTC
J gene: TRBJ2-3; D gene: TRBD1; V gene: TRBV28; clone size: NA; CDR3 protein: CASSQSDRGHGDTQYF; CDR3 DNA: TGTGCCAGCAGTCAATCGGACAGGGGGCATGGAGATACGCAGTATTTT
J gene: TRBJ1-5; D gene: NA; V gene: TRBV28; clone size: NA; CDR3 protein: CASSPRLSNQPQHF; CDR3 DNA: TGTGCCAGCAGTCCCCGACTTAGCAATCAGCCCCAGCATTTT
J gene: TRBJ1-6; D gene: NA; V gene: TRBV19; clone size: few; CDR3 protein: CASSISGAEESPLHF; CDR3 DNA: TGTGCCAGTAGTATTTCGGGGGCGGAAGAATCACCCCTCCACTTT
J gene: TRBJ1-6; D gene: NA; V gene: TRBV28; clone size: NA; CDR3 protein: CASLGTDQGSPLHF; CDR3 DNA: TGTGCCAGCCTAGGGACGGACCAAGGTTCACCCCTCCACTTT
J gene: TRBJ2-1; D gene: NA; V gene: TRBV4-1; clone size: once; CDR3 protein: CASSQGFTRSSYNEQFF; CDR3 DNA: TGCGCCAGCAGCCAAGGCTTTACCAGAAGCTCCTACAATGAGCAGTTCTTC
J gene: TRBJ2-1; D gene: NA; V gene: TRBV5-1; clone size: NA; CDR3 protein: CASSPQKSNHGEQFF; CDR3 DNA: TGCGCCAGCAGCCCCCAAAAGAGCAATCACGGTGAGCAGTTCTTC
J gene: TRBJ1-1; D gene: NA; V gene: TRBV4-3; clone size: once; CDR3 protein: CASSQGKKPNTEAFF; CDR3 DNA: TGCGCCAGCAGCCAGGGCAAGAAACCGAACACTGAAGCTTTCTTT
J gene: TRBJ1-4; D gene: NA; V gene: TRBV6-2/TRBV6-3; clone size: NA; CDR3 protein: CASSRPATNEKLFF; CDR3 DNA: TGTGCCAGCAGTCGGCCGGCAACTAATGAAAAACTGTTTTTT
J gene: TRBJ2-7; D gene: NA; V gene: TRBV7-9; clone size: NA; CDR3 protein: CASSSKGGYEQYF; CDR3 DNA: TGTGCCAGCAGCTCGAAGGGGGGTTACGAGCAGTACTTC
J gene: TRBJ1-6; D gene: TRBD1; V gene: TRBV3-1/TRBV3-2; clone size: NA; CDR3 protein: CASSQAPQGVNSPLHF; CDR3 DNA: TGTGCCAGCAGCCAAGCCCCCCAGGGGGTAAATTCACCCCTCCACTTT
J gene: TRBJ1-1; D gene: NA; V gene: TRBV6-6; clone size: NA; CDR3 protein: CASAWEGGTEAFF; CDR3 DNA: TGTGCCAGCGCGTGGGAGGGGGGCACTGAAGCTTTCTTT
J gene: TRBJ1-3; D gene: NA; V gene: TRBV3-1/TRBV3-2; clone size: few; CDR3 protein: CASSLAVGNTIYF; CDR3 DNA: TGTGCCAGCAGCCTGGCAGTCGGAAACACCATATATTTT
J gene: TRBJ1-6; D gene: TRBD1; V gene: TRBV2; clone size: NA; CDR3 protein: CASRGTGDNSPLHF; CDR3 DNA: TGTGCCAGCAGGGGGACAGGCGATAATTCACCCCTCCACTTT
J gene: TRBJ1-1; D gene: TRBD1; V gene: TRBV6-5; clone size: NA; CDR3 protein: CATHRGMRTEAFF; CDR3 DNA: TGTGCCACCCACAGGGGAATGAGGACTGAAGCTTTCTTT
J gene: TRBJ2-7; D gene: NA; V gene: TRBV28; clone size: NA; CDR3 protein: CASRGNYEQYF; CDR3 DNA: TGTGCCAGCAGGGGGAACTACGAGCAGTACTTC
J gene: TRBJ1-2; D gene: NA; V gene: TRBV11-2; clone size: once; CDR3 protein: CASSPSGTAYGYTF; CDR3 DNA: TGTGCCAGCAGCCCGTCCGGGACGGCTTATGGCTACACCTTC
J gene: TRBJ2-3; D gene: NA; V gene: TRBV28; clone size: once; CDR3 protein: CASSLGGQGDTQYF; CDR3 DNA: TGTGCCAGCAGTTTAGGAGGACAAGGGGATACGCAGTATTTT
J gene: TRBJ1-4; D gene: NA; V gene: TRBV19; clone size: NA; CDR3 protein: CASSKTGTSYEKLFF; CDR3 DNA: TGTGCCAGTAGCAAAACCGGGACCTCTTATGAAAAACTGTTTTTT
J gene: TRBJ2-7; D gene: NA; V gene: TRBV9; clone size: NA; CDR3 protein: CASSVDLGLGYEQYF; CDR3 DNA: TGTGCCAGCAGCGTAGACTTGGGATTAGGCTACGAGCAGTACTTC
J gene: TRBJ1-4; D gene: NA; V gene: TRBV28; clone size: NA; CDR3 protein: CASNSSSNRKTPGNEKLFF; CDR3 DNA: TGTGCCAGCAACAGCAGTTCAAACCGAAAAACACCGGGGAATGAAAAACTGTTTTTT
J gene: TRBJ1-5; D gene: NA; V gene: TRBV6-2/TRBV6-3; clone size: NA; CDR3 protein: CASSYEGSQPQHF; CDR3 DNA: TGTGCCAGCAGTTACGAAGGGTCGCAGCCCCAGCATTTT
J gene: TRBJ2-4; D gene: NA; V gene: TRBV5-1; clone size: NA; CDR3 protein: CASKKTDTPIQYF; CDR3 DNA: TGCGCCAGCAAAAAAACTGACACCCCCATTCAGTACTTC
J gene: TRBJ1-1; D gene: TRBD1; V gene: TRBV28; clone size: few; CDR3 protein: CATYTGGAGHTEAFF; CDR3 DNA: TGTGCCACCTACACAGGGGGCGCGGGGCACACTGAAGCTTTCTTT
J gene: TRBJ1-1; D gene: NA; V gene: TRBV5-1; clone size: NA; CDR3 protein: CASSLTGRGNTEAFF; CDR3 DNA: TGCGCCAGCAGCCTTACAGGGCGAGGGAACACTGAAGCTTTCTTT
J gene: TRBJ2-2; D gene: NA; V gene: TRBV7-2; clone size: NA; CDR3 protein: CASSSGGRGELFF; CDR3 DNA: TGTGCCAGCAGCTCTGGAGGGCGCGGGGAGCTGTTTTTT
J gene: TRBJ2-5; D gene: NA; V gene: TRBV7-3; clone size: NA; CDR3 protein: CASSLSGTGTQYF; CDR3 DNA: TGTGCCAGCAGCTTAAGTGGGACGGGGACCCAGTACTTC
J gene: TRBJ2-2; D gene: TRBD1; V gene: TRBV27; clone size: NA; CDR3 protein: CARDGQGVRELFF; CDR3 DNA: TGTGCCAGAGATGGACAGGGTGTACGGGAGCTGTTTTTT
J gene: TRBJ2-7; D gene: NA; V gene: TRBV5-1; clone size: NA; CDR3 protein: CASSFGRARTYEQYF; CDR3 DNA: TGCGCCAGCAGCTTTGGCCGGGCAAGAACCTACGAGCAGTACTTC
J gene: TRBJ2-7; D gene: TRBD1; V gene: TRBV2; clone size: NA; CDR3 protein: CASSAPTGRFYEQYF; CDR3 DNA: TGTGCCAGCAGTGCCCCGACAGGGCGGTTTTACGAGCAGTACTTC
J gene: TRBJ2-3; D gene: NA; V gene: TRBV7-8; clone size: NA; CDR3 protein: CASSPGGVWYF; CDR3 DNA: TGTGCCAGCAGCCCAGGGGGGGTCTGGTATTTT
J gene: TRBJ2-3; D gene: TRBD1; V gene: TRBV29-1; clone size: NA; CDR3 protein: CSVVDGQGWADTQYF; CDR3 DNA: TGCAGCGTTGTCGACGGACAGGGGTGGGCAGATACGCAGTATTTT
J gene: TRBJ2-7; D gene: TRBD2; V gene: TRBV30; clone size: NA; CDR3 protein: CAWKGTSGNYEQYF; CDR3 DNA: TGTGCCTGGAAAGGGACTAGCGGCAACTACGAGCAGTACTTC
J gene: TRBJ1-6; D gene: NA; V gene: TRBV28; clone size: NA; CDR3 protein: CASTGRYSPLHF; CDR3 DNA: TGTGCCAGCACGGGTCGTTACTCACCCCTCCACTTT
J gene: TRBJ2-5; D gene: NA; V gene: TRBV7-2; clone size: NA; CDR3 protein: CASSYVWGQVGETQYF; CDR3 DNA: TGTGCCAGCAGCTATGTATGGGGTCAGGTCGGAGAGACCCAGTACTTC
J gene: TRBJ2-3; D gene: TRBD2; V gene: TRBV10-3; clone size: NA; CDR3 protein: CAISSTSGGTTDTQYF; CDR3 DNA: TGTGCCATCAGCTCGACTAGCGGGGGGACCACAGATACGCAGTATTTT
J gene: TRBJ1-2; D gene: NA; V gene: TRBV7-3; clone size: NA; CDR3 protein: CASSQRAGMGYTF; CDR3 DNA: TGTGCCAGCAGCCAGAGGGCAGGGATGGGCTACACCTTC
J gene: TRBJ2-1; D gene: TRBD2; V gene: TRBV24-1; clone size: NA; CDR3 protein: CATGTSDGNEQFF; CDR3 DNA: TGTGCCACTGGGACTAGCGACGGGAATGAGCAGTTCTTC
J gene: TRBJ1-5; D gene: NA; V gene: TRBV11-2; clone size: NA; CDR3 protein: CASSLGRPNNQPQHF; CDR3 DNA: TGTGCCAGCAGCTTGGGCAGGCCTAACAATCAGCCCCAGCATTTT
J gene: TRBJ2-7; D gene: TRBD2; V gene: TRBV4-1; clone size: NA; CDR3 protein: CASSQDWEGPEQYF; CDR3 DNA: TGCGCCAGCAGCCAAGATTGGGAGGGACCCGAGCAGTACTTC